The present TCR beta chain was sequenced within a study of OX40 agonist ivuxolimab in advanced cancers. V dropped 3 bases and J dropped 2; count of bases not matched to a gene: 7. CDR1 is SGHAT and CDR2 is FQNNGV in the germline V gene. CDR3 length equals 15 residues. Clones were read by immunoSEQ multiplex PCR, and TCRdb kept only the in-frame ones, dropping some. The top ten hold under 30% of the sample, which has approximately 26,000 clones, just under 80% seen once. The sequences come from CD4+ or CD8+ T cells sorted from blood, collected in a trial of the OX40 agonist ivuxolimab. The chain uses TRBV11-2 and TRBJ2-7, with TRBD1 identical over 7 bases. The sequence was obtained from an adult with an advanced solid tumor such as melanoma, head and neck, liver or kidney cancer. The CDR3 coding sequence is TGTGCCAGCAGCTTTTCCGGGACAGCAACCTACGAGCAGTACTTC. Translated: CASSFSGTATYEQYF.